The 7 T cell receptor beta chains given below trace back to one sample, sequenced in a study of blood T cell repertoires in COVID-19. Libraries were prepared by immunoSEQ multiplex PCR; TCRdb keeps only in-frame clonotypes and omits some of them. The data show some 300,000 clones, with 90% seen just once and about 6% held by the top ten. The sequenced sample consisted of peripheral blood. These receptors were taken from a woman in her 50s with COVID-19, enrolled during active disease.

The V and J genes are TRBV3-1 (or the pseudogene TRBV3-2) and TRBJ1-5, with 7 nucleotides matching TRBD1. V lost 4 bases, J lost 3 bases, and 6 bases stayed unmatched. This CDR3 has 15 amino acids. Germline V gives CDR1 LGHDT, CDR2 YNNKEL (reference sequence). In DNA, the CDR3 is TGTGCCAGCAGCCTCCATGGACAGGACAATCAGCCCCAGCATTTT. Translation gives CASSLHGQDNQPQHF.

The chain has TRBV19 and TRBJ2-1, with TRBD2 matching 7 bases. V lost 4 bases to trimming and J lost 7 bases; unmatched junction nucleotides: 10. This CDR3 has 15 residues. CDR1 and CDR2 (germline): LNHDA, SQIVND (reference sequence). The CDR3 reads CASSTSRDYVNEQFF. The CDR3 DNA sequence: TGTGCCAGTAGTACGTCCCGGGACTACGTGAATGAGCAGTTCTTC.

The chain carries TRBV7-2 and TRBJ2-7; 12 nucleotides match TRBD2. V lost 3 bases and J lost 3; bases outside the gene matches: 3. The length of the CDR3 is 15 residues. Germline lookup yields CDR1 SGHTA and CDR2 FQGNSA. CDR3 in amino acids: CASSFRLAGVYEQYF. CDR3 in DNA: TGTGCCAGCAGCTTCCGACTAGCGGGAGTCTACGAGCAGTACTTC.

The J gene is TRBJ2-3, the V gene TRBV24-1, with TRBD2 identical over 8 bases. Germline V gives CDR1 KGHDR, CDR2 SFDVKD. The ends lost 5 bases at V and 3 bases at J; junction bases unmatched: 6. CDR3 length: 15 amino acids. DNA for the CDR3: TGTGCCACCAGTGGAGCGGGAGATGGGACAGATACGCAGTATTTT. It codes for CATSGAGDGTDTQYF.

The chain has TRBV6-5 and TRBJ2-5; tentative D call: TRBD2 (5 bases). The CDR3 loop spans 15 amino acids. The germline V and J ends were trimmed by 7 bases and 5 bases, with 20 bases remaining between them. CDR1 MNHEY and CDR2 SVGAGI come from the germline V gene. CDR3 loop: CASTSSGWRGETQYF. The CDR3 DNA sequence: TGTGCCAGCACCTCCAGTGGGTGGCGAGGGGAGACCCAGTACTTC.

This clone was observed a handful of times. J is TRBJ2-7 and V is TRBV5-6; D not certain. CDR1 and CDR2 (germline): SGHDT, YYEEEE. With 4 bases removed from V and 3 bases from J, the gap between germline ends came to 8 bases. This CDR3 is built from 12 residues. CDR3 in DNA: TGTGCCAGCAGCCTAAAAAACTACGAGCAGTACTTC. It translates to CASSLKNYEQYF.

V is TRBV24-1 and J is TRBJ2-5, with D maybe TRBD1 (6 bases). The CDR3 extends over 16 amino acids. Trimming stripped 4 bases from V and 5 bases from J, with 19 bases between. Germline CDR1 is KGHDR and CDR2 is SFDVKD. CDR3 region: CATSDPSTGSGETQYF. CDR3 DNA: TGTGCCACCAGTGACCCCTCCACAGGGTCTGGGGAGACCCAGTACTTC.